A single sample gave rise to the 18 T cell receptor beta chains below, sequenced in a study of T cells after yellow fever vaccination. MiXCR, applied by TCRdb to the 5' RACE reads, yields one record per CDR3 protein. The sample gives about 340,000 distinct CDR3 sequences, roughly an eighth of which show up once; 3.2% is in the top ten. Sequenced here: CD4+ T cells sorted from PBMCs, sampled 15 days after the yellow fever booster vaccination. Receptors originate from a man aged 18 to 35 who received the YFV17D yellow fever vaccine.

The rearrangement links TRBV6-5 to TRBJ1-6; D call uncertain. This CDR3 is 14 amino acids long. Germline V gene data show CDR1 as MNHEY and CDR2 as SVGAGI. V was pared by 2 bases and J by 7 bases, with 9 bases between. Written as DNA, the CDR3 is TGTGCCAGCAGTTACGGGAAGAAAAATTCACCCCTCCACTTT. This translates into CASSYGKKNSPLHF.

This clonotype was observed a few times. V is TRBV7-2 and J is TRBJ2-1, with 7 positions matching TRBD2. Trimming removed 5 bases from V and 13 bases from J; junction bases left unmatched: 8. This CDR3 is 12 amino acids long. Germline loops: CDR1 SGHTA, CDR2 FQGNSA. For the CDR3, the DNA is TGTGCCAGCAGCGCGGAGACTAGCCTACAGTTCTTC. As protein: CASSAETSLQFF.

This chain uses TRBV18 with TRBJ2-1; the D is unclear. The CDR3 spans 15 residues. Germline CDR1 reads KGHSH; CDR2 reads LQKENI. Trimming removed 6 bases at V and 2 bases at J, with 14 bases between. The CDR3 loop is CASSPDQVTYNEQFF. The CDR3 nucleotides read TGTGCCAGCTCGCCTGACCAGGTCACCTACAATGAGCAGTTCTTC.

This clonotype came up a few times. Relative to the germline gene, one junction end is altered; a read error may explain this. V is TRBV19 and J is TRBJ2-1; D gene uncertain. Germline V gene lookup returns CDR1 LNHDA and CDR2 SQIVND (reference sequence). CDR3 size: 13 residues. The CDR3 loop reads CASSMAGPSEVGF. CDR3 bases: TGTGCCAGTAGTATGGCCGGGCCCTCCGAGGTGGGCTTC. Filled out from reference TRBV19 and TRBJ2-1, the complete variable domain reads DGGITQSPKYLFRKEGQNVTLSCEQNLNHDAMYWYRQDPGQGLRLIYYSQIVNDFQKGDIAEGYSVSREKKESFPLTVTSAQKNPTAFYLCASSMAGPSEVGFGPGTRLTVL.

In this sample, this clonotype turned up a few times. The CDR3 DNA follows: TGTGCCAGCAGCCATGCCGGGACTTCGAACACCGGGGAGCTGTTTTTT. Amino acid sequence: CASSHAGTSNTGELFF. The genes are TRBV4-2 and TRBJ2-2; a weak D match, TRBD2 (6 bases). Germline-derived CDR1 and CDR2 are LGHNA and YNFKEQ. V lost 3 bases, J lost 0 bases, and 11 bases lay in between. This CDR3 contains 16 residues.

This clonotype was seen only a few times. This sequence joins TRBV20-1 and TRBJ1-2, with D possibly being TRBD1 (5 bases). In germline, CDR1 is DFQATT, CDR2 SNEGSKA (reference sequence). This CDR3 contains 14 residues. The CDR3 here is CGTDPGGIAYGYTF. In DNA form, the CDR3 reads TGCGGAACGGACCCGGGGGGGATAGCCTATGGCTACACCTTC.

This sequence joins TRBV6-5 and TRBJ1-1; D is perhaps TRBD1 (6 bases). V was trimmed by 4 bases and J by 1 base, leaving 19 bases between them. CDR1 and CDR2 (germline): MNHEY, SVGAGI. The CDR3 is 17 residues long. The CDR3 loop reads CASSSPLTGRKNTEAFF. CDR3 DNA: TGTGCCAGCAGTTCCCCCTTGACAGGACGGAAGAACACTGAAGCTTTCTTT.

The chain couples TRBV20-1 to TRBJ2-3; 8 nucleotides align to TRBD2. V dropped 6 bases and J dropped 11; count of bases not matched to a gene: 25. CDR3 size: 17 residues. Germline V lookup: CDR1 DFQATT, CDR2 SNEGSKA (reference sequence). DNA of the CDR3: TGCAGTGCAGCCGACGTTTTAAACCGGGGGGGCCGAGTGGGGCAGTATTTT. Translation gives CSAADVLNRGGRVGQYF.

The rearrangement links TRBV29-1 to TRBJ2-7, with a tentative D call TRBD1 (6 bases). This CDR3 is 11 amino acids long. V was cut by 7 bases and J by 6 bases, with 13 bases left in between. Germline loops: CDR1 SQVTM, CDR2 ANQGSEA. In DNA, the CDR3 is TGCAGCGCCAACAGGGACGGCGAGCAGTACGTC. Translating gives CSANRDGEQYV.

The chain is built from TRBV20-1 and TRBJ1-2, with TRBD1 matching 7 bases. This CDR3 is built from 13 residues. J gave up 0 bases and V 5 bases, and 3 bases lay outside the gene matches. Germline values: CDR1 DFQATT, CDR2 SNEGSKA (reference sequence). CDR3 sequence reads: CSAEGQANYGYTF. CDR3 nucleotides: TGCAGTGCTGAAGGACAGGCTAACTATGGCTACACCTTC.

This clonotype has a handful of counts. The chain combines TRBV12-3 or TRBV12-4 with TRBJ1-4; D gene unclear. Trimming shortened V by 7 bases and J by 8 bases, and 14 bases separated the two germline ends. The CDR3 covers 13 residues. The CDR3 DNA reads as TGTGCCAGCACCCTCCGCGGGGTGGAAAAACTGTTTTTT. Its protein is CASTLRGVEKLFF.

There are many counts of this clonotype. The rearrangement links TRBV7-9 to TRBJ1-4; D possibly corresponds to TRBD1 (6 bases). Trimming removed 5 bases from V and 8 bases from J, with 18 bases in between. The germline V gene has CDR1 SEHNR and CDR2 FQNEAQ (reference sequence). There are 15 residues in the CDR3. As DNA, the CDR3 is TGTGCCAGCAGCCCCCCCGGCAGGGGAAGGGAAAAACTGTTTTTT. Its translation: CASSPPGRGREKLFF.

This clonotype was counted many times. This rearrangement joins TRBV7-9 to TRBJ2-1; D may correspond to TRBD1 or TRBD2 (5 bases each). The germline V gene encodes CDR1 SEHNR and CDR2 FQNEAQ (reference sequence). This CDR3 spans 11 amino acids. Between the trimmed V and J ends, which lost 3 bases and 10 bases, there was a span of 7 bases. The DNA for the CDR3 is TGTGCCAGCAGCTTGAGGGGCGAGCAGTTCTTC. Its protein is CASSLRGEQFF.

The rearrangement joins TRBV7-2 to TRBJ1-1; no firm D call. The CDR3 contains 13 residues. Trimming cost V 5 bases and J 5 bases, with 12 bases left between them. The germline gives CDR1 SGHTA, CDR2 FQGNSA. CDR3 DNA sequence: TGTGCCAGCAGCCCAAGGTCGGCGACTGAAGCTTTCTTT. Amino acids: CASSPRSATEAFF. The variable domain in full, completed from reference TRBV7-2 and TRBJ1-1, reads GAGVSQSPSNKVTEKGKDVELRCDPISGHTALYWYRQSLGQGLEFLIYFQGNSAPDKSGLPSDRFSAERTGGSVSTLTIQRTQQEDSAVYLCASSPRSATEAFFGQGTRLTVV.

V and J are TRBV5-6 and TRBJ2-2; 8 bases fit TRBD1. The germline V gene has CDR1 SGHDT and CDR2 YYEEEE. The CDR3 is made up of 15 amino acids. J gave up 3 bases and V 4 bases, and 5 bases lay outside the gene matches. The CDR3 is CASSTEQGDTGELFF. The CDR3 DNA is TGTGCCAGCAGCACGGAACAGGGGGACACCGGGGAGCTGTTTTTT.

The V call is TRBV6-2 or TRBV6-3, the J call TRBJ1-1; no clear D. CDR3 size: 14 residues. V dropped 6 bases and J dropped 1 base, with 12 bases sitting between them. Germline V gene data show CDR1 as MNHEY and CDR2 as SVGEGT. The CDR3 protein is CASSRIVGNTEAFF. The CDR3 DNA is TGTGCCAGCAGCCGCATCGTCGGGAACACTGAAGCTTTCTTT.

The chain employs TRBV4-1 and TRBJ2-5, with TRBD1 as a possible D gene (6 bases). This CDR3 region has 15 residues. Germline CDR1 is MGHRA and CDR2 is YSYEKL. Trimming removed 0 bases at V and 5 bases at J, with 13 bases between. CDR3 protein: CASSQDRTDKETQYF. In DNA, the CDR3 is TGCGCCAGCAGCCAAGACCGGACAGATAAGGAGACCCAGTACTTC.

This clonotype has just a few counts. CDR3 DNA sequence: TGCGCCAGCAGCTTGGATTTGGGAAAACCTAACTATGGCTACACCTTC. Its translation: CASSLDLGKPNYGYTF. The chain couples TRBV5-1 to TRBJ1-2; no clear D gene. The V gene lost 0 bases and the J gene lost 0 bases, with 12 bases spanning the gap. Germline V CDR1 and CDR2: SGHRS, YFSETQ. The CDR3 spans 16 residues. Based on the CDR3 plus reference TRBV5-1 and TRBJ1-2, the full variable domain is KAGVTQTPRYLIKTRGQQVTLSCSPISGHRSVSWYQQTPGQGLQFLFEYFSETQRNKGNFPGRFSGRQFSNSRSEMNVSTLELGDSALYLCASSLDLGKPNYGYTFGSGTRLTVV.